These 21 T cell receptor beta chains were sequenced from one sample in a study of TIL therapy for anti-PD-1-resistant metastatic lung cancer. Described time point: pre-treatment sample, taken before nivolumab and TIL therapy. The libraries were made with immunoSEQ v3. Data came from immunoSEQ multiplex PCR; TCRdb stores just in-frame clones and leaves some out. There are 57,000 or so clones in the sample; around 87% occur only once, and just over 2.5% lies in the top ten. The sample here was blood, taken at baseline. These receptors originate from a person aged 25 to 85 with non-small cell lung cancer.

The V and J genes are TRBV30 and TRBJ2-7; maybe TRBD1 (6 bases). V dropped 2 bases and J dropped 11 bases, with 25 bases sitting between them. CDR1 and CDR2 from the germline V gene are GTSNPN and SVGIG (reference sequence). CDR3 size: 15 residues. The CDR3 nucleotides read TGTGCCTGGAGTTTACCACTCCCGACAGGCGGAAAGGAGTACTTC. It codes for CAWSLPLPTGGKEYF.

V usage is TRBV25-1 and J usage is TRBJ1-4, with D possibly being TRBD1 (5 bases). V gave up 1 base and J gave up 8 bases, with 14 bases separating them. CDR3 length: 15 amino acids. Germline values: CDR1 MGHDK, CDR2 SYGVNS. The CDR3 region is CASSESSDWDEKLFF. CDR3 bases: TGTGCCAGCAGTGAATCGTCAGACTGGGACGAAAAACTGTTTTTT.

The chain employs TRBV2 and TRBJ1-6; 10 bases are a match to TRBD1. The CDR3 runs 15 residues. With V trimmed by 6 bases and J by 8 bases, 7 bases remained unmatched. Germline assignment: CDR1 SNHLY and CDR2 FYNNEI. The CDR3 protein is CASRGDRGLYSPLHF. The CDR3 nucleotides are TGTGCCAGCAGGGGGGACAGGGGCCTTTATTCACCCCTCCACTTT.

The chain combines TRBV14 with TRBJ2-7, with 8 nucleotides matching TRBD1. Germline CDR1 is SGHDN and CDR2 is FVKESK. This CDR3 is 16 amino acids long. V lost 6 bases and J lost 0; bases outside the gene matches: 10. For the CDR3, the DNA is TGTGCCAGCAGACGGACAGGGTCTGACCCCTCCTACGAGCAGTACTTC. Translating it yields CASRRTGSDPSYEQYF.

This clone was observed once. This chain connects TRBV9 to TRBJ2-3; 10 bases are a match to TRBD2. The junction had 9 bases not matched to a gene; V was cut back by 9 bases and J by 5 bases. The CDR3 covers 14 residues. Germline-derived CDR1 and CDR2 are SGDLS and YYNGEE. The CDR3 is CATSSGRSKDTQYF. CDR3 nucleotides: TGTGCCACCTCTAGCGGGAGATCAAAAGATACGCAGTATTTT. Full variable domain (outside the CDR3, taken from reference TRBV9 and TRBJ2-3): DSGVTQTPKHLITATGQRVTLRCSPRSGDLSVYWYQQSLDQGLQFLIQYYNGEERAKGNILERFSAQQFPDLHSELNLSSLELGDSALYFCATSSGRSKDTQYFGPGTRLTVL.

The chain joins TRBV19 to TRBJ1-2, with 8 bases matching TRBD1. Trimming cost V 5 bases and J 7 bases; bases outside gene matches: 12. Germline CDR1 LNHDA, CDR2 SQIVND (reference sequence). This CDR3 comprises 15 residues. The CDR3 sequence is CASSPSDRVSSGYTF. The CDR3 nucleotides read TGTGCCAGTAGTCCGTCGGACAGGGTCAGCTCTGGCTACACCTTC.

This sequence joins TRBV3-1 (or the pseudogene TRBV3-2) and TRBJ1-1; no clear D. Looked up from germline, CDR1 is LGHDT and CDR2 is YNNKEL (reference sequence). This CDR3 is 16 amino acids long. V lost 1 base and J 2 bases, leaving 14 bases between the germline ends. The CDR3 reads CASSQAGVTLNTEAFF. The CDR3 coding sequence is TGTGCCAGCAGCCAAGCAGGCGTCACCTTAAACACTGAAGCTTTCTTT.

This chain uses TRBV9 with TRBJ2-2, with TRBD1 matching 8 bases. J lost 2 bases, V lost 7 bases, and 7 bases had no gene match. CDR1 and CDR2 from the germline V gene are SGDLS and YYNGEE. CDR3 length: 15 residues. CDR3 in amino acids: CASRSGQVNTGELFF. The CDR3 region has the DNA TGTGCCAGCCGATCGGGACAGGTCAACACCGGGGAGCTGTTTTTT. Variable domain in full (rest from reference TRBV9 and TRBJ2-2): DSGVTQTPKHLITATGQRVTLRCSPRSGDLSVYWYQQSLDQGLQFLIQYYNGEERAKGNILERFSAQQFPDLHSELNLSSLELGDSALYFCASRSGQVNTGELFFGEGSRLTVL.

The chain uses TRBV11-2 and TRBJ1-1; D is uncertain. Trimming pared 6 bases from V and 4 bases from J, leaving 12 bases between. This CDR3 contains 13 residues. Germline lookup yields CDR1 SGHAT and CDR2 FQNNGV. The CDR3 loop is CASSFRGFTEAFF. The CDR3 DNA follows: TGTGCCAGCAGTTTTCGAGGGTTCACTGAAGCTTTCTTT.

The rearrangement uses TRBV7-7 and TRBJ2-5; D uncertain. This CDR3 has 15 residues. The V and J ends lost 4 bases and 4 bases respectively, with 16 bases between them. Germline values: CDR1 SSHAT, CDR2 FNYEAQ (reference sequence). Here the CDR3 DNA reads TGTGCCAGCAGCTCCGGCCCGTGGGGTCCAGAGACCCAGTACTTC. It is translated as CASSSGPWGPETQYF.

This clone was seen once. The V call is TRBV27, the J call TRBJ2-3; D might be TRBD1 or TRBD2, each matching 6 bases. V was trimmed by 2 bases and J by 14 bases, leaving 23 bases between them. The CDR3 runs 15 residues. Germline assignment: CDR1 MNHEY and CDR2 SMNVEV (reference sequence). CDR3 amino acids: CASSLRGLVTGFWYF. Here the CDR3 DNA reads TGTGCCAGCAGTTTAAGGGGACTCGTTACAGGGTTTTGGTATTTT.

This chain links TRBV29-1 with TRBJ1-3; no clear D. The CDR3 consists of 12 residues. The V end lost 3 bases, the J end lost 0 bases, and 3 bases lay between the germline ends. The germline V gene has CDR1 SQVTM and CDR2 ANQGSEA. The CDR3 spells CSVDGSGNTIYF. CDR3 nucleotide sequence: TGCAGCGTTGATGGCTCTGGAAACACCATATATTTT. The full variable domain, in which reference TRBV29-1 and TRBJ1-3 provide the parts outside the CDR3, is SAVISQKPSRDICQRGTSLTIQCQVDSQVTMMFWYRQQPGQSLTLIATANQGSEATYESGFVIDKFPISRPNLTFSTLTVSNMSPEDSSIYLCSVDGSGNTIYFGEGSWLTVV.

The rearrangement uses TRBV5-8 and TRBJ2-7; D is ambiguous. Germline CDR1 is SGHTS and CDR2 is YDEGEE. The CDR3 length is 15 residues. Trimming took off 4 bases at V and 3 bases at J, with 17 bases between the two ends. CDR3 DNA: TGTGCCAGCAGCCGCGGACGTCAGCTAGGCTACGAGCAGTACTTC. Translating gives CASSRGRQLGYEQYF.

The rearrangement joins TRBV11-2 to TRBJ2-7, with TRBD2 identical over 13 bases. V trimming: 9 bases; J trimming: 4 bases; junction bases outside the gene matches: 6. Germline lookup yields CDR1 SGHAT and CDR2 FQNNGV. The CDR3 spans 14 residues. CDR3 DNA: TGTGCCAGTGTCCCGGGACTAGCGGGGTACGAGCAGTACTTC. It specifies CASVPGLAGYEQYF. The full variable domain, rest sourced from reference TRBV11-2 and TRBJ2-7, is EAGVAQSPRYKIIEKRQSVAFWCNPISGHATLYWYQQILGQGPKLLIQFQNNGVVDDSQLPKDRFSAERLKGVDSTLKIQPAKLEDSAVYLCASVPGLAGYEQYFGPGTRLTVT.

CDR3 nucleotide sequence: TGTGCCAGCAGTTTATGGGCAGGGGTCGGAGATACGCAGTATTTT. Its protein is CASSLWAGVGDTQYF. The rearrangement joins TRBV27 to TRBJ2-3, with a weak D call TRBD1 (6 bases). This CDR3 spans 15 amino acids. V dropped 1 base and J dropped 5 bases, with 13 bases sitting between them. The germline gives CDR1 MNHEY, CDR2 SMNVEV (reference sequence).

CDR3 DNA sequence: TGCGCCAGCAGCCAATCCACCCAACGACAGGGGTTGCAAGAGACCCAGTACTTC. Encoded protein: CASSQSTQRQGLQETQYF. This rearrangement joins TRBV4-1 to TRBJ2-5; 8 positions agree with TRBD1. CDR3 length: 18 residues. Unmatched junction bases numbered 13, after V lost 2 bases and J lost 2 bases. Germline assignment: CDR1 MGHRA and CDR2 YSYEKL.

The rearrangement links TRBV11-2 to TRBJ1-2, with D unresolved. This CDR3 has 13 amino acids. V was shortened by 5 bases and J by 2 bases, with 9 bases between the two germline ends. CDR1 and CDR2 from the germline V gene are SGHAT and FQNNGV. The CDR3 loop is CASSPNGNYGYTF. In nucleotides, the CDR3 is TGTGCCAGCAGCCCCAACGGCAACTATGGCTACACCTTC.

The chain recombines TRBV28 with TRBJ2-7; 11 nucleotides align to TRBD2. V shed 5 bases and J 0 bases; nucleotides not matched to a gene: 12. CDR3 size: 18 residues. Per germline, CDR1 MDHEN and CDR2 SYDVKM. The CDR3 here is CASSTLAGGPYFSYEQYF. Written as DNA, the CDR3 is TGTGCCAGCAGTACTTTAGCGGGGGGGCCGTACTTCTCCTACGAGCAGTACTTC.

This chain connects TRBV30 to TRBJ1-2, with 9 bases matching TRBD1. The CDR3 extends over 13 amino acids. Losses at the gene ends were 5 bases for V and 6 bases for J; bases not matched to a gene: 7. Germline CDR1 is GTSNPN and CDR2 is SVGIG (reference sequence). The CDR3 region has the DNA TGTGCCTGGGAACAGGGGGCGCGGGATGGCTACACCTTC. Its translation is CAWEQGARDGYTF. The variable domain in full, completed from reference TRBV30 and TRBJ1-2, reads SQTIHQWPATLVQPVGSPLSLECTVEGTSNPNLYWYRQAAGRGLQLLFYSVGIGQISSEVPQNLSASRPQDRQFILSSKKLLLSDSGFYLCAWEQGARDGYTFGSGTRLTVV.

The genes are TRBV7-8 and TRBJ2-3; D is ambiguous. Germline V gives CDR1 SGHVS, CDR2 FQNEAQ. The CDR3 contains 12 residues. Trimming removed 6 bases from V and 0 bases from J, with 4 bases in between. CDR3 sequence: CASSFSTDTQYF. The CDR3 DNA sequence: TGTGCCAGCAGTTTTAGCACAGATACGCAGTATTTT.

The rearrangement uses TRBV30 and TRBJ1-2; D is unclear. The germline CDR1 and CDR2 sequences are GTSNPN and SVGIG (reference sequence). CDR3 length: 13 amino acids. Trimming shortened V by 2 bases and J by 4 bases, and 11 bases separated the two germline ends. The CDR3 sequence is CAWSPHLSYGYTF. The CDR3 DNA follows: TGTGCCTGGAGTCCACACCTTAGCTATGGCTACACCTTC.